This T cell receptor beta chain originates from a study of CD8 T cells in ankylosing spondylitis. Study-level results: Previous work reported some of these motif variants in the synovial fluid and blood of reactive arthritis. Blood from ankylosing spondylitis patients appeared to carry a characteristic roughly 8-variant TCR beta motif.

This clonotype was seen a few times. The antigen is not known. Libraries of TCR beta came from quantitative 5'-RACE with molecular barcodes. TCRdb independently ran MiXCR on the 5' RACE reads; one entry per CDR3 protein. This sample has fewer than 550,000 distinct CDR3 sequences, with approximately 5.3% found just once. The ends were cut back, 4 bases at V and 3 bases at J, with 13 bases in the middle. Germline CDR1 and CDR2: MNHNS and SASEGT. There are 15 residues in the CDR3. The sequence came from a male donor with ankylosing spondylitis. The sequenced material came from blood, either unsorted or a sorted T cell fraction (not recorded which). The chain recombines TRBV6-1 with TRBJ2-1; perhaps TRBD2 as D (5 bases). CDR3: CASSVRDYSYNEQFF. CDR3 sequence (DNA): TGTGCCAGCAGTGTTCGAGACTATAGCTACAATGAGCAGTTCTTC.